These 25 T cell receptor beta chains originate from one sample sequenced in a study of blood T cell repertoires in COVID-19. Some clones are missing from TCRdb's copy, which holds only in-frame ones; the method was immunoSEQ multiplex PCR. This sample carries roughly 72,000 clones, 70% to 90% of them seen once, and the ten largest clones take about 21%. The sequenced sample was peripheral blood. The receptors were sampled from a human donor in a cohort sampled during active COVID-19.

The rearrangement links TRBV2 to TRBJ1-2, with 7 bases aligning to TRBD1. V lost 2 bases and J lost 5; bases outside the gene matches: 11. The CDR3 covers 16 residues. Germline-derived CDR1 and CDR2 are SNHLY and FYNNEI. In DNA, the CDR3 is TGTGCCAGCAGTGAATCCCCCAGGGGGAATGCGTATGGCTACACCTTC. Its protein is CASSESPRGNAYGYTF.

The chain couples TRBV18 to TRBJ2-7; a possible D gene is TRBD1 (6 bases). The CDR3 length is 13 residues. The germline V gene has CDR1 KGHSH and CDR2 LQKENI. Trimming removed 1 base from V and 5 bases from J, with 9 bases in between. In DNA, the CDR3 is TGTGCCAGCTCACCACGGGGACAAGACGAGCAGTACTTC. It is translated as CASSPRGQDEQYF.

The CDR3 loop is CASSQSAGRALGTIYF. The CDR3, as DNA: TGTGCCAGCAGTCAATCGGCAGGGAGGGCTCTTGGCACCATATATTTT. This chain connects TRBV27 to TRBJ1-3, with D possibly being TRBD1 (5 bases). Trimming stripped 5 bases from V and 9 bases from J, with 23 bases between. Germline-derived CDR1 and CDR2 are MNHEY and SMNVEV (reference sequence). CDR3 length: 16 residues.

The chain uses TRBV5-1 and TRBJ2-7; 7 nucleotides match TRBD1. Trimming took 0 bases from V and 2 from J; bases not matched to a gene: 2. The CDR3 contains 14 residues. Germline loops: CDR1 SGHRS, CDR2 YFSETQ. The CDR3 region is CASSLGTGPYEQYF. The DNA for the CDR3 is TGCGCCAGCAGCTTGGGGACAGGCCCCTACGAGCAGTACTTC.

This chain connects TRBV6-5 to TRBJ1-2; D unresolved. Germline V gene sequence: CDR1 MNHEY, CDR2 SVGAGI. The V and J ends lost 6 bases and 3 bases respectively, with 8 bases between them. This CDR3 is 12 amino acids long. DNA of the CDR3: TGTGCCAGCAGCGGTATATACTATGGCTACACCTTC. It yields the protein CASSGIYYGYTF.

The genes are TRBV27 and TRBJ2-1, with D tentatively TRBD2 (6 bases). The CDR3 spans 15 residues. V lost 1 base and J 8 bases, leaving 15 bases between the germline ends. The V gene's germline CDR1 is MNHEY and CDR2 SMNVEV (reference sequence). CDR3 nucleotide sequence: TGTGCCAGCAGTTTATACGGGAGTGAGTTTTATGAGCAGTTCTTC. Its protein is CASSLYGSEFYEQFF.

V is TRBV3-1 (or the pseudogene TRBV3-2) and J is TRBJ1-6; no clear D. This CDR3 is built from 14 residues. V was clipped by 1 base and J by 6 bases, with 7 bases between them. Germline V CDR1 and CDR2: LGHDT, YNNKEL (reference sequence). CDR3 in amino acids: CASSQGGGNSPLHF. Written as DNA, the CDR3 is TGTGCCAGCAGCCAAGGAGGTGGTAATTCACCCCTCCACTTT.

This clone was seen only a few times. The chain couples TRBV10-3 to TRBJ1-5, with 7 bases that match TRBD1. After removal of 0 bases from V and 5 bases from J, the junction contained 7 bases not matched to a gene. The CDR3 covers 16 residues. CDR1 is ENHRY, CDR2 SYGVKD, per germline. CDR3 nucleotide sequence: TGTGCCATCAGTGAGTCGGTCGGACAGGTGCATCAGCCCCAGCATTTT. It is translated as CAISESVGQVHQPQHF.

The genes are TRBV6-2 or TRBV6-3 and TRBJ2-3; TRBD2 might be the D (5 bases). Per germline, CDR1 MNHEY and CDR2 SVGEGT. Trimming removed 2 bases at V and 0 bases at J, with 12 bases between. This CDR3 contains 16 residues. Here the CDR3 DNA reads TGTGCCAGCAGTTACGTCCAGCGGAGAAGCACAGATACGCAGTATTTT. Protein: CASSYVQRRSTDTQYF.

This chain links TRBV2 with TRBJ2-4, with TRBD1 identical over 9 bases. The CDR3 contains 13 residues. Per germline, CDR1 SNHLY and CDR2 FYNNEI. Trimming took 6 bases from V and 7 from J; bases not matched to a gene: 4. Here the CDR3 reads CASRTGGENIQYF. In nucleotides, the CDR3 is TGTGCCAGCAGGACAGGGGGAGAGAACATTCAGTACTTC. Complete variable domain (other parts from reference TRBV2 and TRBJ2-4): EPEVTQTPSHQVTQMGQEVILRCVPISNHLYFYWYRQILGQKVEFLVSFYNNEISEKSEIFDDQFSVERPDGSNFTLKIRSTKLEDSAMYFCASRTGGENIQYFGAGTRLSVL.

V usage is TRBV5-1 and J usage is TRBJ2-3; TRBD1 matches at 7 bases. V trimming: 4 bases; J trimming: 0 bases; junction bases outside the gene matches: 5. Looked up from germline, CDR1 is SGHRS and CDR2 is YFSETQ. This CDR3 has 15 amino acids. As DNA, the CDR3 is TGCGCCAGCAGCCCGCCGACAGGGAGCACAGATACGCAGTATTTT. Translating gives CASSPPTGSTDTQYF.

This clone came up a few times. The CDR3 protein is CAISEYRVQPQHF. Here the CDR3 DNA reads TGTGCCATCAGTGAGTACAGGGTTCAGCCCCAGCATTTT. The rearrangement uses TRBV10-3 and TRBJ1-5, with D possibly being TRBD1 (6 bases). Looked up from germline, CDR1 is ENHRY and CDR2 is SYGVKD. Trimming took off 1 base at V and 6 bases at J, with 7 bases between the two ends. The CDR3 runs 13 residues.

The chain couples TRBV4-1 to TRBJ2-3, with D possibly matching TRBD1 (5 bases). V was cut by 1 base and J by 4 bases, with 18 bases left in between. Germline V gene data show CDR1 as MGHRA and CDR2 as YSYEKL. The CDR3 loop spans 17 amino acids. DNA for the CDR3: TGCGCCAGCAGCCAAGCACCCCAGGGTGGCGCGTCAGATACGCAGTATTTT. Translating gives CASSQAPQGGASDTQYF.

The CDR3 DNA reads as TGTGCCAGCAGTTTAGGTTATGACACTGAAGCTTTCTTT. Its translation is CASSLGYDTEAFF. The genes are TRBV12-3 or TRBV12-4 and TRBJ1-1; no reliable D call. The CDR3 has 13 residues. V lost 1 base and J lost 3, with 6 bases in between.

This clone has just one count. In DNA, the CDR3 is TGTGCCAGCACCCAACCGACAGGGCCCTACGAGCAGTACTTC. Its protein product is CASTQPTGPYEQYF. This chain uses TRBV28 with TRBJ2-7; 7 nucleotides line up with TRBD1. Germline lookup yields CDR1 MDHEN and CDR2 SYDVKM. Trimming at V came to 7 bases and at J to 2 bases, leaving 8 bases not matched to a gene. The CDR3 runs to 14 residues.

This clone was detected only once. The chain recombines TRBV28 with TRBJ2-7, with 9 bases identical to TRBD1. This CDR3 region has 14 residues. V gave up 6 bases and J gave up 7 bases; unmatched junction bases: 10. Germline CDR1 MDHEN, CDR2 SYDVKM. As DNA, the CDR3 is TGTGCCAGCAGGCAAACAGGGGGCCGGGGTGAGCAGTACTTC. Protein: CASRQTGGRGEQYF.

CDR3 region: CASSVAGRLPGELFF. In DNA, the CDR3 is TGTGCCAGCAGCGTAGCGGGGAGGCTGCCCGGGGAGCTGTTTTTT. The V call is TRBV9, the J call TRBJ2-2, with D maybe TRBD2 (6 bases). CDR1 and CDR2 (germline): SGDLS, YYNGEE. Trimming pared 0 bases from V and 6 bases from J, leaving 12 bases between. This CDR3 is built from 15 residues.

The CDR3 DNA sequence: TGTGCCAGCAGCCAGGGACTAGCGGGGGCTGAGACCCAGTACTTC. Amino acid sequence: CASSQGLAGAETQYF. The chain employs TRBV7-2 and TRBJ2-5; 14 bases align to TRBD2. The J segment lost 5 bases and the V segment lost 5 bases, leaving 4 bases of the junction unmatched. Germline CDR1 is SGHTA and CDR2 is FQGNSA. The CDR3 is 15 residues long.

A few counts support this clone. The same CDR3 also results from other DNA sequences found in this sample. The chain uses TRBV12-3 or TRBV12-4 and TRBJ2-6, with D tentatively TRBD2 (5 bases). The CDR3 covers 13 residues. V gave up 6 bases and J gave up 4 bases, with 7 bases separating them. CDR3 protein: CASRTTGANVLTF. CDR3 DNA: TGTGCCAGCAGGACTACAGGGGCCAACGTCCTGACTTTC.

The gene calls are TRBV5-5 and TRBJ2-1, with 11 bases aligning to TRBD2. The junction had 10 bases not matched to a gene; V was cut back by 4 bases and J by 7 bases. This CDR3 is built from 16 residues. Germline CDR1 SGHKS, CDR2 YYEKEE (reference sequence). Written as DNA, the CDR3 is TGTGCCAGCAGCCCCAGAAGGACTAGCGGGCTTAATGAGCAGTTCTTC. Protein product: CASSPRRTSGLNEQFF.

The V gene is TRBV13, the J gene TRBJ1-2, with D hard to call. The V gene's germline CDR1 is PRHDT and CDR2 FYEKMQ (reference sequence). The ends were cut back, 5 bases at V and 1 base at J, with 2 bases in the middle. CDR3 length equals 11 residues. The DNA of the CDR3 is TGTGCCAGCAGCCGTAACTATGGCTACACCTTC. It specifies CASSRNYGYTF.

The V and J genes are TRBV7-8 and TRBJ1-4; 7 bases map to TRBD1. This CDR3 is built from 16 residues. Germline V lookup: CDR1 SGHVS, CDR2 FQNEAQ. The V gene end was trimmed by 1 base and the J gene end by 2 bases; junction bases not matched to a gene: 4. The DNA for the CDR3 is TGTGCCAGCAGCTTAGGCGTACAGGGGACTAATGAAAAACTGTTTTTT. Its translation: CASSLGVQGTNEKLFF.

This clone was seen only once. The genes are TRBV18 and TRBJ2-3; TRBD1 agrees at 7 bases. There are 13 residues in the CDR3. V shed 4 bases, J shed 5 bases, and the junction held 3 bases outside the gene matches. The germline gives CDR1 KGHSH, CDR2 LQKENI. CDR3 sequence: CASSLRQGDTQYF. The CDR3 coding sequence is TGTGCCAGCTCACTTCGACAGGGAGATACGCAGTATTTT. Full variable domain (rest looked up from reference TRBV18 and TRBJ2-3): NAGVMQNPRHLVRRRGQEARLRCSPMKGHSHVYWYRQLPEEGLKFMVYLQKENIIDESGMPKERFSAEFPKEGPSILRIQQVVRGDSAAYFCASSLRQGDTQYFGPGTRLTVL.

This sequence joins TRBV7-9 and TRBJ2-6; D is perhaps TRBD1 (5 bases). CDR3 length: 19 amino acids. The germline CDR1 and CDR2 sequences are SEHNR and FQNEAQ (reference sequence). V lost 5 bases to trimming and J lost 0 bases, with 20 bases between them. In nucleotides, the CDR3 is TGTGCCAGCAGCCGCAATTTATTGGGGCCATTCTCTGGGGCCAACGTCCTGACTTTC. It encodes CASSRNLLGPFSGANVLTF.

This chain links TRBV6-5 with TRBJ1-2, with D maybe TRBD1 (5 bases). Germline CDR1 is MNHEY and CDR2 is SVGAGI. The CDR3 covers 13 residues. Trimming removed 6 bases at V and 4 bases at J, with 12 bases between. CDR3 sequence reads: CASRSQGSYGYTF. The CDR3 bases are TGTGCCAGCAGGTCCCAGGGAAGCTATGGCTACACCTTC.